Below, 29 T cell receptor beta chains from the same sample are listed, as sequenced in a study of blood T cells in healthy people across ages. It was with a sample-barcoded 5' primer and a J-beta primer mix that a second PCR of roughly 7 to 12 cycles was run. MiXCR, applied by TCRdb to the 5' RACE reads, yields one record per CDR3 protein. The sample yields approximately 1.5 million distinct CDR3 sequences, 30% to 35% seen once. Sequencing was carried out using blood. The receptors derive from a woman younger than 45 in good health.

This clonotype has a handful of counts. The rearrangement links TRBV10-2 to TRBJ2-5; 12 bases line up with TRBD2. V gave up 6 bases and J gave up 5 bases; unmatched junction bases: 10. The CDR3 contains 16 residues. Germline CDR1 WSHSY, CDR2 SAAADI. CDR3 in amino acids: CASRDLAGGDRETQYF. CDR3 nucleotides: TGCGCCAGCAGGGATCTAGCGGGGGGGGACCGGGAGACCCAGTACTTC.

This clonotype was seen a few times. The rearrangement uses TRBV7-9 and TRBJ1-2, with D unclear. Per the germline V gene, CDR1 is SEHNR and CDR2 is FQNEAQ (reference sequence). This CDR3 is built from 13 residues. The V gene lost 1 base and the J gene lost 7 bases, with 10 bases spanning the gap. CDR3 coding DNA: TGTGCCAGCAGCTTAGTGGGAGAAGCTGGCTACACCTTC. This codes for CASSLVGEAGYTF.

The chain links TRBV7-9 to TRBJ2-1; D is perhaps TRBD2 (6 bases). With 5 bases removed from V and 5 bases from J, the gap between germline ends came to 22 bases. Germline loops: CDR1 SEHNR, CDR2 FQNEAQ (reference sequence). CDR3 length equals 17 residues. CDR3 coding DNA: TGTGCCAGCAGCCCTAAACTAGCTACCAATGGGCACAATGAGCAGTTCTTC. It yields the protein CASSPKLATNGHNEQFF.

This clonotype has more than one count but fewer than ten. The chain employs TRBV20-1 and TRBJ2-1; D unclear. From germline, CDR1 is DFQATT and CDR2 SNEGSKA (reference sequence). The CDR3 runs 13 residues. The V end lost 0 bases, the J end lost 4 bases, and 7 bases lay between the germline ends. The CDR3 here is CSAREPVYNEQFF. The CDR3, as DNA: TGCAGTGCTAGAGAACCAGTTTACAATGAGCAGTTCTTC.

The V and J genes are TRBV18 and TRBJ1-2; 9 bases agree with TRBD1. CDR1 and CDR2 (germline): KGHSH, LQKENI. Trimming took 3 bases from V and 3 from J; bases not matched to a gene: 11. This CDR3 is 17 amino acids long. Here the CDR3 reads CASSPEGQGGSDYGYTF. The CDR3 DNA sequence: TGTGCCAGCTCACCGGAGGGACAGGGAGGTTCAGACTATGGCTACACCTTC.

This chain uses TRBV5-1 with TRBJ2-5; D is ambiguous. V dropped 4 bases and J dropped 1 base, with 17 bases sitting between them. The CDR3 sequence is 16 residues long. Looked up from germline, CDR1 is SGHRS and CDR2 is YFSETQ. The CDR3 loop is CASSPHLTPTQETQYF. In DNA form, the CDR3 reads TGCGCCAGCAGCCCCCACTTAACACCCACCCAAGAGACCCAGTACTTC.

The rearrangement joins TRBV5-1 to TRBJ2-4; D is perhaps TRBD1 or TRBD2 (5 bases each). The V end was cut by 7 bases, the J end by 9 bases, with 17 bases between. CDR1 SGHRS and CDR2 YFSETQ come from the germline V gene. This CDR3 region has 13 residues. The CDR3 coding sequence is TGCGCCAGCTCCCCCGGGGACCCGCCCATTCAGTACTTC. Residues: CASSPGDPPIQYF.

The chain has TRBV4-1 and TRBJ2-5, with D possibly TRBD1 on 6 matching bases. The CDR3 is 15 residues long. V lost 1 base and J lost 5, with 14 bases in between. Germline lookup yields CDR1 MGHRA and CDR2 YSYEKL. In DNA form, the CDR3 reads TGCGCCAGCAGCCAAGGTCGCCAGGGGCGCGAGACCCAGTACTTC. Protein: CASSQGRQGRETQYF.

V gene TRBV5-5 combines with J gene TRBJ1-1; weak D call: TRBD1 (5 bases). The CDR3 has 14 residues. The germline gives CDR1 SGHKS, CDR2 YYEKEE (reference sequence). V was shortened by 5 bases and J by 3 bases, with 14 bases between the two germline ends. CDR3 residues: CASRRGGADTEAFF. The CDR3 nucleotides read TGTGCCAGCAGACGAGGAGGGGCAGACACTGAAGCTTTCTTT.

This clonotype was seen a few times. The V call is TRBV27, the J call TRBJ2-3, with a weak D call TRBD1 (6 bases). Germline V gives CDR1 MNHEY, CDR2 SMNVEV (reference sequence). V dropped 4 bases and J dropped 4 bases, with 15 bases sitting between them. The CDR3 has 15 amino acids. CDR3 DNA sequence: TGTGCCAGCAGTTACACAGGGATTCAAGCAGATACGCAGTATTTT. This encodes CASSYTGIQADTQYF.

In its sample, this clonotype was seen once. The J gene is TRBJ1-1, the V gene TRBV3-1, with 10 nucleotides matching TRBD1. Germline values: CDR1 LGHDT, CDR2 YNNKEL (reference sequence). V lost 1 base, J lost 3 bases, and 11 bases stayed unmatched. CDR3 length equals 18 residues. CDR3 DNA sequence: TGTGCCAGCAGCCAAGTGAGCGGGACAGGGGCTGCGGACACTGAAGCTTTCTTT. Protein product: CASSQVSGTGAADTEAFF.

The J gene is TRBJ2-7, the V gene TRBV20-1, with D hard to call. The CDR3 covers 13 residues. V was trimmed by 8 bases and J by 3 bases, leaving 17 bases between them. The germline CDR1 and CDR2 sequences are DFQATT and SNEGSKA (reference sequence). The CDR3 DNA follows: TGCAGTTCTAACCGTGGGGTCGGCTACGAGCAGTACTTC. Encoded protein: CSSNRGVGYEQYF.

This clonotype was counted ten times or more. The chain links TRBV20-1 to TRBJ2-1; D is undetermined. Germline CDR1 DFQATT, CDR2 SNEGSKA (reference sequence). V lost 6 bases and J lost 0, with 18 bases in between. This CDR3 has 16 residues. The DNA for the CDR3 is TGCAGTGCCTTATTCCTAGAAGCAAGCTCCTACAATGAGCAGTTCTTC. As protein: CSALFLEASSYNEQFF.

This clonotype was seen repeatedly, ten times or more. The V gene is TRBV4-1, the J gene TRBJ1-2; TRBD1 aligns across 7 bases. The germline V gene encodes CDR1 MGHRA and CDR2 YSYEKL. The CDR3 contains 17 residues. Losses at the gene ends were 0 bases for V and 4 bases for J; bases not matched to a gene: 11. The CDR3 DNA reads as TGCGCCAGCAGCCAAGAAGTCCGGGACAGTGCGCTCTATGGCTACACCTTC. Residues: CASSQEVRDSALYGYTF.

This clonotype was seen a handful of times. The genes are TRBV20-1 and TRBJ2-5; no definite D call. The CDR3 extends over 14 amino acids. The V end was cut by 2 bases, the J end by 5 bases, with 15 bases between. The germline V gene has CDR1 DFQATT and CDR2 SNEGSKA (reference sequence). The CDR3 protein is CSARFSLSPETQYF. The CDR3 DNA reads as TGCAGTGCTAGATTTTCTCTGTCCCCTGAGACCCAGTACTTC.

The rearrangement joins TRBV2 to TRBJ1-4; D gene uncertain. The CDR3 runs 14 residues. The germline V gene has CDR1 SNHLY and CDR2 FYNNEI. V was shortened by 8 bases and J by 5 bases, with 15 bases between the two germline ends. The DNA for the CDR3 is TGTGCCAGCCGTCTGGCAGCGAGAAATGAAAAACTGTTTTTT. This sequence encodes CASRLAARNEKLFF. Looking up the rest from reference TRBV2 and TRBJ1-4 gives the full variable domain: EPEVTQTPSHQVTQMGQEVILRCVPISNHLYFYWYRQILGQKVEFLVSFYNNEISEKSEIFDDQFSVERPDGSNFTLKIRSTKLEDSAMYFCASRLAARNEKLFFGSGTQLSVL.

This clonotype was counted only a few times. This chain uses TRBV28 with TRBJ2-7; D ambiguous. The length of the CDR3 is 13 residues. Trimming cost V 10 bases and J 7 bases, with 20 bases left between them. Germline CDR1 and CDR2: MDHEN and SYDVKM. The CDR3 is CANKAAQGEEQYF. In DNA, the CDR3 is TGTGCCAATAAGGCAGCCCAAGGTGAAGAGCAGTACTTC.

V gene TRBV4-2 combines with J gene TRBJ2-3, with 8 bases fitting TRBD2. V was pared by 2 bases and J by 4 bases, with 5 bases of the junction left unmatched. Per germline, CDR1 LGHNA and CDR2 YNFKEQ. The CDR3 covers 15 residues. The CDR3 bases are TGTGCCAGCAGCCAAAGCGGGGGCCGTCCAGATACGCAGTATTTT. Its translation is CASSQSGGRPDTQYF.

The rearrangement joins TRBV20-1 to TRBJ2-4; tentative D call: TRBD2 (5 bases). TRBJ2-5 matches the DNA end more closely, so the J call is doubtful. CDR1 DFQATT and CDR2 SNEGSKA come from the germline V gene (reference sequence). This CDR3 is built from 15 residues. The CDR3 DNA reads TGCAGTGCTAGAGATTTACGGGGATGGGAAGAGACCCAGTACTTC. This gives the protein CSARDLRGWEETQYF.

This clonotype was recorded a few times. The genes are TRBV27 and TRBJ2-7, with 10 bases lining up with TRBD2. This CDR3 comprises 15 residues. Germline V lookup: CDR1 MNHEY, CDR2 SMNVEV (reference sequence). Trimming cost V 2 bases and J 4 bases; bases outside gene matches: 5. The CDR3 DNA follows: TGTGCCAGCAGTTTAAGACCTAGCGGGGGTTACGAGCAGTACTTC. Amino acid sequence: CASSLRPSGGYEQYF.

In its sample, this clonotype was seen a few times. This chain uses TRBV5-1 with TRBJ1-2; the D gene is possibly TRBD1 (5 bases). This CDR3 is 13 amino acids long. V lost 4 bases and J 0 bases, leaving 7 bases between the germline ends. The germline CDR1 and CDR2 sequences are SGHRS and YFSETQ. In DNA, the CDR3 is TGCGCCAGCAGCCAGGACACTAACTATGGCTACACCTTC. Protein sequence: CASSQDTNYGYTF.

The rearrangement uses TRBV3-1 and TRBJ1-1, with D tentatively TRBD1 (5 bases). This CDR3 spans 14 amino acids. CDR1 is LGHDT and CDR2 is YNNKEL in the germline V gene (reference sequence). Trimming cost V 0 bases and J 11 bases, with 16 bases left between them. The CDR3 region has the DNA TGTGCCAGCAGCCAAGATCGGGGGACGAATTTGGCTTTCTTT. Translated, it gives CASSQDRGTNLAFF.

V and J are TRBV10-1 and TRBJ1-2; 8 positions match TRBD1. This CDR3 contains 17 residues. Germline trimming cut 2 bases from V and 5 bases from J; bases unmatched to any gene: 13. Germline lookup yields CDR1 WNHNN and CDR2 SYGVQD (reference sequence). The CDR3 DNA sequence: TGCGCCAGCAGTGAGGATCTTAGACAGGGGAAGGGGTATGGCTACACCTTC. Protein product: CASSEDLRQGKGYGYTF.

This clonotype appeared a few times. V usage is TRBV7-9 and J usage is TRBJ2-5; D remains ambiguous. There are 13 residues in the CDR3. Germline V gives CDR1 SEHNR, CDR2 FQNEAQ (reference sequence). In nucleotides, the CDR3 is TGTGCTGTAGCAACGGGTATATCGGAGACCCAGTACTTC. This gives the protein CAVATGISETQYF.

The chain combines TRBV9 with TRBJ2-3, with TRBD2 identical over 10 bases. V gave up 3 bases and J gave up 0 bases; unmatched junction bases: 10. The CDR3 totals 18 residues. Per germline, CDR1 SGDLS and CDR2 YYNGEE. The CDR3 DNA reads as TGTGCCAGCAGCGCCCTTTTTAGCGGGAGGACTAGCACAGATACGCAGTATTTT. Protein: CASSALFSGRTSTDTQYF.

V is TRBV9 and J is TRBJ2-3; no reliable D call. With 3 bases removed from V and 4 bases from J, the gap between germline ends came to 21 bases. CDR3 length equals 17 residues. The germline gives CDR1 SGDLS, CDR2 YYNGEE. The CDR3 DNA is TGTGCCAGCAGCGGTGTAACCCATGAGCCGGAAGCAGATACGCAGTATTTT. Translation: CASSGVTHEPEADTQYF.

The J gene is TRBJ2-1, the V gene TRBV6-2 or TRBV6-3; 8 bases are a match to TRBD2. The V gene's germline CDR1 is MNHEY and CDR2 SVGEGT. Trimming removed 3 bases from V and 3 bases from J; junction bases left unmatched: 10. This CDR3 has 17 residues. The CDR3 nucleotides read TGTGCCAGCAGTTATATCCCCGGGGGGGCCCTCTACAATGAGCAGTTCTTC. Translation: CASSYIPGGALYNEQFF.

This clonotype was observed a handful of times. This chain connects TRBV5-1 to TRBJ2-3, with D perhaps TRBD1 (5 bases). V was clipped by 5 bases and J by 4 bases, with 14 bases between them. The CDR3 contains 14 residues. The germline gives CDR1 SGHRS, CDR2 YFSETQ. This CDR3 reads CASRGTGSPDTQYF. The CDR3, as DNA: TGCGCCAGCAGGGGCACAGGCTCCCCAGATACGCAGTATTTT.

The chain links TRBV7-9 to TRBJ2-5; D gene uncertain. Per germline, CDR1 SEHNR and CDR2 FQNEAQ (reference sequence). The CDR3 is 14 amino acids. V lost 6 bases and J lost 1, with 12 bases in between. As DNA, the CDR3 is TGTGCCAGCAGTTCTCGGGCTAGCCAAGAGACCCAGTACTTC. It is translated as CASSSRASQETQYF.